The text below deals with one TCR beta chain. This entry comes from a study of identical twins. Trimming removed 5 bases at V and 3 bases at J, with 6 bases between. The length of the CDR3 is 11 residues. Germline lookup yields CDR1 DFQATT and CDR2 SNEGSKA (reference sequence). TCRdb re-called the 5' RACE reads through MiXCR, storing one row per CDR3 protein. The sample yields more than 1.5 million distinct CDR3 sequences, roughly a third seen once. This clonotype was sampled from a newborn girl in good health. The chain employs TRBV20-1 and TRBJ2-3; no clear D. Sequenced material: cord blood. Written as DNA, the CDR3 is TGCAGTGCTGGAAAAACAGATACGCAGTATTTT. Translation gives CSAGKTDTQYF.